This T cell receptor beta chain was sequenced for a study of post-analysis software for immune sequencing data. Study background: Progressive-relapsing, secondary progressive and relapsing-remitting multiple sclerosis were among the disease courses included.

Details on this clonotype: Its antigen is currently unknown.

Study-wide results and caveats: Significantly lower normalized Chao1 diversity was found in patients with multiple sclerosis relative to controls. Elevated frequency relative to controls characterized 4 or 5 TRBV segments in patients, TRBV5-6, TRBV5-1 and TRBV20-1 among them.

This CDR3 has 14 residues. Germline-derived CDR1 and CDR2 are SGHTA and FQGNSA. V was shortened by 1 base and J by 3 bases, with 7 bases between the two germline ends. TCR beta cDNA libraries had unique molecular identifiers. When about 0.85 to 11 million T cells were used, they gave about 490,000 cDNA molecules. TCRdb redid the calling of the PCR reads with MiXCR, one entry per CDR3 protein. The table lists roughly 700,000 distinct CDR3 sequences, 30% of them singletons. Input material: blood. The TCR originated in a girl between 10 and 17 years old with multiple sclerosis. The rearrangement joins TRBV7-2 to TRBJ1-5; TRBD1 might be the D (5 bases). The CDR3 bases are TGTGCCAGCAGCTTAGACAGGACCAATCAGCCCCAGCATTTT. Protein sequence: CASSLDRTNQPQHF.